This TCR beta chain was captured by sequencing in a study of blood T cell repertoires in COVID-19. Seattle enrolled patients during active infection and tracked them longitudinally. Germline V lookup: CDR1 SNHLY, CDR2 FYNNEI. The CDR3 totals 15 residues. Trimming took 6 bases from V and 5 from J; bases not matched to a gene: 6. In the authors' workflow: Reference gene primers were amplified, and this amplification served to estimate nucleated cell counts. Profiling relied on immunoSEQ multiplex PCR, and the TCRdb table lists in-frame clones only, not all of them. D and trimming come from the DNA, and the V and J calls and clone size come from that table. The sample records about 480,000 clones, around nine tenths being singletons.

The sequence came from a woman aged 45-65 years with COVID-19, enrolled during active disease. The chain links TRBV2 to TRBJ2-3; TRBD2 aligns across 12 bases. Sequencing input: peripheral blood. The CDR3 here is CASSGTSGPLDTQYF. Written as DNA, the CDR3 is TGTGCCAGCAGCGGGACTAGCGGGCCGTTAGATACGCAGTATTTT.